Listed below are T cell receptor beta chains from one sample, sequenced in a study of blood T cell repertoires in COVID-19. Profiling relied on immunoSEQ multiplex PCR, and the TCRdb table lists in-frame clones only, not all of them. The sample yields more than 60,000 clones, 88% seen once. Sequencing was performed on peripheral blood. These receptors all stem from a woman aged 60-70 years with COVID-19, enrolled during active disease. Both conserved end residues are part of each CDR3. A D gene is named only where the DNA matches it firmly. Clone size appears in some rows only: once, few, many, or a class for an expanded clone.

J gene | clone size | D gene | V gene | CDR3 DNA | CDR3 protein
TRBJ1-2 | NA | NA | TRBV5-4 | TGTGCCAGCACCGTGAGGGAAAGGGGCTACACCTTC | CASTVRERGYTF
TRBJ1-2 | once | NA | TRBV19 | TGTGCCAGTAGTACGCCCCTAGAACGGGGCTACACCTTC | CASSTPLERGYTF
TRBJ2-3 | few | NA | TRBV11-2 | TGTGCCAGCAGCCCAGGGGGCGTAGCGGGCCGATACACAGATACGCAGTATTTT | CASSPGGVAGRYTDTQYF
TRBJ1-3 | NA | NA | TRBV7-9 | TGTGCCAGCAGCTTTCTGATAGGGGCTGGAAACACCATATATTTT | CASSFLIGAGNTIYF
TRBJ1-3 | NA | NA | TRBV4-1 | TGCGCCAGCAGCCAAGGCGGGACGGCTGGAAACACCATATATTTT | CASSQGGTAGNTIYF
TRBJ1-5 | NA | NA | TRBV28 | TGTGCCAGCAATCCCCGTCTGCAGCCCCAGCATTTT | CASNPRLQPQHF
TRBJ2-3 | NA | TRBD2 | TRBV3-1/TRBV3-2 | TGTGCCAGCAGCCAAGGATCTAGCGGCACCCTCAGCACAGATACGCAGTATTTT | CASSQGSSGTLSTDTQYF
TRBJ1-2 | NA | NA | TRBV4-3 | TGCGCCAGCAGCCAAGTTGAGGACAGACTTACTAACTATGGCTACACCTTC | CASSQVEDRLTNYGYTF
TRBJ1-5 | NA | TRBD1 | TRBV27 | TGTGCCAGCAGTTTGGAGTTTGACAGGGGAGCGAGTCAGCCCCAGCATTTT | CASSLEFDRGASQPQHF
TRBJ2-5 | NA | NA | TRBV27 | TGTGCCAGCAGTAAATGGGACACGGGCAGGGAGACCCAGTACTTC | CASSKWDTGRETQYF
TRBJ2-7 | NA | NA | TRBV9 | TGTGCCAGCAGCGTATCGGACTTACCTATTTACGAGCAGTACTTC | CASSVSDLPIYEQYF
TRBJ2-3 | NA | TRBD2 | TRBV3-1/TRBV3-2 | TGTGCCAGCAGCCACAGCGGGGGGACCGATACGCAGTATTTT | CASSHSGGTDTQYF
TRBJ2-2 | NA | TRBD2 | TRBV27 | TGTGCCAGCAGTTTCTGGAGCGGGAGGGCCGCCGGGGAGCTGTTTTTT | CASSFWSGRAAGELFF
TRBJ1-5 | NA | TRBD1 | TRBV7-8 | TGTGCCAGCAGCCGACAGGGAAGACAGCCCCAGCATTTT | CASSRQGRQPQHF
TRBJ1-6 | NA | NA | TRBV4-3 | TGCGCCAGCAGCCAAGACAGGGGATCCTATAATTCACCCCTCCACTTT | CASSQDRGSYNSPLHF
TRBJ1-4 | once | NA | TRBV5-5 | TGTGCCAGCAGCTTGGAGCAACAGGGACGCGAAAAACTGTTTTTT | CASSLEQQGREKLFF
TRBJ2-1 | NA | TRBD1 | TRBV25-1 | TGTGCCAGCAGTGGCCGACAGGGCCTAAATGAGCAGTTCTTC | CASSGRQGLNEQFF
TRBJ2-1 | NA | NA | TRBV5-8 | TGTGCCAGCAGCCTCCCGGGTACGAATGAGCAGTTCTTC | CASSLPGTNEQFF
TRBJ1-5 | NA | TRBD1 | TRBV7-2 | TGTGCCAGCAGCTTAGCAAGGACAGGGGGCGGCAATCAGCCCCAGCATTTT | CASSLARTGGGNQPQHF
TRBJ2-1 | NA | TRBD2 | TRBV5-1 | TGCGCCAGCAGACTAGCGGGAGGGCCAAATGAGCAGTTCTTC | CASRLAGGPNEQFF
TRBJ1-5 | NA | NA | TRBV19 | TGTGCCAGTTCACAGGCGACTCAGCCCCAGCATTTT | CASSQATQPQHF
TRBJ1-2 | NA | TRBD1 | TRBV28 | TGTGCCAGCAGAACCTTTACCGGGACAGGTCACTATGGCTACACCTTC | CASRTFTGTGHYGYTF
TRBJ1-2 | NA | NA | TRBV27 | TGTGCCAGCAGCCCCCAGGGACTCAACTATGGCTACACCTTC | CASSPQGLNYGYTF
TRBJ1-2 | NA | NA | TRBV4-3 | TGCGCCAGCAGCCAACAGGGAAATGGCTACACCTTC | CASSQQGNGYTF
TRBJ2-1 | NA | TRBD2 | TRBV24-1 | TGTGCCACCAGTGATCGAGCTACTAGCGGGATACGAGGGAATGAGCAGTTCTTC | CATSDRATSGIRGNEQFF
TRBJ2-3 | NA | NA | TRBV9 | TGTGCCAGCAGCAGTCGGGCAGATACGCAGTATTTT | CASSSRADTQYF
TRBJ1-3 | NA | NA | TRBV7-9 | TGTGCCAGCAGCCCACAGGGATCTGGAAACACCATATATTTT | CASSPQGSGNTIYF
TRBJ2-3 | NA | TRBD1 | TRBV4-3 | TGCGCCAGCAGCCAAGATACCGCACAGGGGGTAGATACGCAGTATTTT | CASSQDTAQGVDTQYF
TRBJ2-1 | NA | NA | TRBV9 | TGTGCCAGCAGCCCCAACAACAATGAGCAGTTCTTC | CASSPNNNEQFF
TRBJ2-2 | NA | TRBD2 | TRBV7-8 | TGTGCCAGCAGGGGACTAGCGGGAGTCGGGGAGCTGTTTTTT | CASRGLAGVGELFF
TRBJ1-5 | NA | TRBD1 | TRBV24-1 | TGTGCCACCGGGGACAGGGGGACCTTTCTGCATTTT | CATGDRGTFLHF
TRBJ2-5 | once | NA | TRBV10-3 | TGTGCCATGGCTGGCGGCCAAGAGACCCAGTACTTC | CAMAGGQETQYF
TRBJ2-1 | NA | NA | TRBV27 | TGTGCCAGCAGTTTATCGTCAGACAATGAGCAGTTCTTC | CASSLSSDNEQFF
TRBJ2-7 | NA | TRBD2 | TRBV2 | TGTGCCAGCAGTTCCCGACTAGCGCTATCCTACGAGCAGTACTTC | CASSSRLALSYEQYF
TRBJ1-5 | few | NA | TRBV7-9 | TGTGCCAGCAGCTTGGACAGTCAGCCCCAGCATTTT | CASSLDSQPQHF
TRBJ2-3 | NA | NA | TRBV7-2 | TGTGCCAGCAGCTTAAACGGCGGTATCCAGGGAGATACGCAGTATTTT | CASSLNGGIQGDTQYF
TRBJ2-6 | NA | NA | TRBV18 | TGTGCCTCCGCGGGACAGGGGGCCAACGTCCTGACTTTC | CASAGQGANVLTF
TRBJ1-6 | once | NA | TRBV7-9 | TGTGCCAGCAGCCCCCAGGGGTTTACAGTCGAATATAATTCACCCCTCCACTTT | CASSPQGFTVEYNSPLHF
TRBJ1-2 | NA | TRBD1 | TRBV10-3 | TGTGCCATCAAGGGTTCAGGACAGGGTCGGGGCTACACCTTC | CAIKGSGQGRGYTF
TRBJ1-1 | NA | TRBD1 | TRBV19 | TGTGCCAGTAGCTTCGGACAGGGTGGCACTGAAGCTTTCTTT | CASSFGQGGTEAFF
TRBJ2-1 | NA | TRBD2 | TRBV19 | TGTGCCAGTAGAGCGGGAAATACCAATGAGCAGTTCTTC | CASRAGNTNEQFF
TRBJ1-1 | NA | TRBD1 | TRBV6-2/TRBV6-3 | TGTGCCAGCAGTGTACAGGGGAATAGGGCTGAAGCTTTCTTT | CASSVQGNRAEAFF
TRBJ1-1 | NA | TRBD1 | TRBV10-3 | TGTGCCATCAGTGACCTAGGGACAGGGTTGAACACTGAAGCTTTCTTT | CAISDLGTGLNTEAFF
TRBJ2-5 | NA | TRBD1 | TRBV5-1 | TGCGCCAGCAGCTTAGGGACAGGGGGGTACCAAGAGACCCAGTACTTC | CASSLGTGGYQETQYF